One T cell receptor (beta chain) is described in this entry. PCR amplification relied on 60 Vbeta primers (plus 13 Jbeta primers). Profiled with immunoSEQ multiplex PCR; TCRdb holds only in-frame clones, not every one. The table has 100,000 to 150,000 clones, about 74% seen once. The CDR3 has 16 amino acids. V lost 7 bases and J lost 6; bases outside the gene matches: 10. Germline CDR1 reads MNHNY; CDR2 reads SVGAGI (reference sequence). This entry belongs to a study of cytomegalovirus exposure and HLA in healthy donors. The chain links TRBV6-6 to TRBJ2-2; 11 bases are a match to TRBD2. This clonotype was obtained from a woman aged 45-65 years in good health and CMV-seropositive. Material: PBMCs. The CDR3 sequence: CASNQGLAVVSGELFF. CDR3 coding DNA: TGTGCCAGCAATCAGGGACTAGCGGTGGTCTCCGGGGAGCTGTTTTTT.